Each of the 22 T cell receptor beta chains below was sequenced from the same sample in a study of beta chain features in type 1 diabetes. Study-level results: Type 1 diabetes patients had moderately but significantly shorter TCRB CDR3s in all four CD4+ subsets.

All of the isolated RNA was reverse transcribed, so expressed TCRB transcripts were sequenced. Assay used: immunoSEQ multiplex PCR; TCRdb lists only in-frame clones, some missing. In the table there are under 200,000 clones, about a tenth of which are singletons. No antigen has been identified for these receptors. Sample: central memory CD4+ T cells from blood. These receptors all stem from a young man with type 1 diabetes.

The chain couples TRBV7-2 to TRBJ2-5; the D gene is possibly TRBD2 (5 bases). This CDR3 is 15 amino acids long. The V and J ends lost 2 bases and 3 bases respectively, with 13 bases between them. Germline assignment: CDR1 SGHTA and CDR2 FQGNSA. CDR3 amino acids: CASSLNTRIKETQYF. The CDR3 DNA is TGTGCCAGCAGCTTAAACACTAGGATAAAAGAGACCCAGTACTTC.

This clone has more than one count but fewer than ten. The rearrangement uses TRBV5-1 and TRBJ1-2; 7 nucleotides match TRBD1. This CDR3 is built from 14 residues. V shed 4 bases, J shed 3 bases, and the junction held 6 bases outside the gene matches. Germline CDR1 SGHRS, CDR2 YFSETQ. In nucleotides, the CDR3 is TGCGCCAGCAGCCCGCGGACAGGCGACTATGGCTACACCTTC. This sequence encodes CASSPRTGDYGYTF.

V and J are TRBV2 and TRBJ1-1, with a weak D call TRBD1 (5 bases). Trimming stripped 7 bases from V and 1 base from J, with 10 bases between. Germline V CDR1 and CDR2: SNHLY, FYNNEI. The CDR3 covers 13 residues. The CDR3 here is CASILTANTEAFF. CDR3 bases: TGTGCCAGCATTCTGACAGCGAACACTGAAGCTTTCTTT.

This clone was picked up a small number of times. The chain carries TRBV10-3 and TRBJ2-3; TRBD2 might be the D (6 bases). The CDR3 sequence is 13 residues long. The V end was cut by 6 bases, the J end by 3 bases, with 10 bases between. Germline CDR1 and CDR2: ENHRY and SYGVKD. CDR3 sequence reads: CAIRSGETDTQYF. The CDR3 nucleotides are TGTGCCATCAGATCGGGAGAGACAGATACGCAGTATTTT.

For the CDR3, the DNA is TGTGCCAGCTCTCTACGAAGCGGGAGCTCCTACAATGAGCAGTTCTTC. Protein: CASSLRSGSSYNEQFF. This sequence joins TRBV18 and TRBJ2-1; 8 nucleotides align to TRBD2. The junction had 7 bases not matched to a gene; V was cut back by 6 bases and J by 0 bases. The CDR3 is 16 amino acids. Per germline, CDR1 KGHSH and CDR2 LQKENI.

The chain links TRBV14 to TRBJ1-2, with TRBD1 as a possible D gene (5 bases). The CDR3 extends over 13 amino acids. Trimming removed 7 bases from V and 7 bases from J, with 16 bases in between. Germline CDR1 is SGHDN and CDR2 is FVKESK. The CDR3 here is CASTKWGYSGYTF. The CDR3 DNA is TGTGCCAGCACTAAGTGGGGCTACTCTGGCTACACCTTC.

This clone was observed a few times. The J gene is TRBJ2-7, the V gene TRBV10-3, with 8 bases matching TRBD1. This CDR3 is built from 16 residues. Germline CDR1 reads ENHRY; CDR2 reads SYGVKD. The J segment lost 7 bases and the V segment lost 0 bases, leaving 11 bases of the junction unmatched. Here the CDR3 DNA reads TGTGCCATCAGTGAGTCGATAGGGACAGGCGTCGGGGAGCAGTACTTC. Translating it yields CAISESIGTGVGEQYF.

There are a few counts of this clone. The rearrangement links TRBV5-1 to TRBJ1-1; maybe TRBD1 (5 bases). The length of the CDR3 is 14 residues. Germline lookup yields CDR1 SGHRS and CDR2 YFSETQ. V was shortened by 3 bases and J by 0 bases, with 9 bases between the two germline ends. Here the CDR3 DNA reads TGCGCCAGCAGCTCCGGGACTTTGAACACTGAAGCTTTCTTT. Protein: CASSSGTLNTEAFF.

The chain joins TRBV25-1 to TRBJ2-1, with D perhaps TRBD2 (5 bases). The CDR3 is 14 residues long. The germline V gene has CDR1 MGHDK and CDR2 SYGVNS. V shed 5 bases and J shed 0 bases, with 8 bases lying between them. Here the CDR3 reads CASSPTSSYNEQFF. Written as DNA, the CDR3 is TGTGCCAGCAGTCCCACTAGCTCCTACAATGAGCAGTTCTTC.

The chain combines TRBV29-1 with TRBJ1-2; unclear D gene. Germline CDR1 and CDR2: SQVTM and ANQGSEA. The CDR3 contains 12 residues. Trimming cost V 4 bases and J 4 bases, with 10 bases left between them. The CDR3 bases are TGCAGCGTTGGGACGGGAATCTATGGCTACACCTTC. Its protein is CSVGTGIYGYTF. Filled out from reference TRBV29-1 and TRBJ1-2, the complete variable domain reads SAVISQKPSRDICQRGTSLTIQCQVDSQVTMMFWYRQQPGQSLTLIATANQGSEATYESGFVIDKFPISRPNLTFSTLTVSNMSPEDSSIYLCSVGTGIYGYTFGSGTRLTVV.

The gene calls are TRBV5-1 and TRBJ2-5; maybe TRBD1 (6 bases). The CDR3 spans 15 residues. The V end was cut by 0 bases, the J end by 3 bases, with 12 bases between. Germline assignment: CDR1 SGHRS and CDR2 YFSETQ. The CDR3 is CASSLEGKGEETQYF. CDR3 bases: TGCGCCAGCAGCTTGGAGGGTAAGGGGGAAGAGACCCAGTACTTC.

The rearrangement links TRBV19 to TRBJ2-3, with D possibly TRBD1 on 6 matching bases. Germline CDR1 LNHDA, CDR2 SQIVND (reference sequence). Trimming took 3 bases from V and 1 from J, leaving 11 bases between them. CDR3 length: 15 amino acids. This chain's CDR3 is CASSIKGVGTDTQYF. The CDR3 DNA is TGTGCCAGTAGTATTAAGGGGGTTGGCACAGATACGCAGTATTTT. Filled out from reference TRBV19 and TRBJ2-3, the complete variable domain reads DGGITQSPKYLFRKEGQNVTLSCEQNLNHDAMYWYRQDPGQGLRLIYYSQIVNDFQKGDIAEGYSVSREKKESFPLTVTSAQKNPTAFYLCASSIKGVGTDTQYFGPGTRLTVL.

This clone turned up a few times. This chain connects TRBV19 to TRBJ2-5; D remains ambiguous. This CDR3 comprises 14 residues. V lost 7 bases to trimming and J lost 3 bases, with 15 bases between them. The germline V gene encodes CDR1 LNHDA and CDR2 SQIVND (reference sequence). CDR3 DNA sequence: TGTGCCAGTAAAAACTCGCATGTGGAAGAGACCCAGTACTTC. Translated: CASKNSHVEETQYF.

Only a few counts were recorded for this clone. The chain carries TRBV7-6 and TRBJ1-3; a possible D gene is TRBD1 (6 bases). V was cut by 2 bases and J by 10 bases, with 9 bases left in between. This CDR3 comprises 12 residues. The germline V gene encodes CDR1 SGHVS and CDR2 FNYEAQ. The CDR3: CASSLSRGTIYF. CDR3 nucleotides: TGTGCCAGCAGCTTATCCAGGGGTACCATATATTTT.

This clone has a handful of counts. The chain carries TRBV28 and TRBJ2-5, with 12 bases that match TRBD2. In germline, CDR1 is MDHEN, CDR2 SYDVKM. The trim removed 5 bases at V and 2 bases at J, leaving 0 bases unmatched. This CDR3 has 14 residues. The CDR3 nucleotides read TGTGCCAGCAGTACTAGCGGGAGGCAAGAGACCCAGTACTTC. Its protein is CASSTSGRQETQYF.

The genes are TRBV6-6 and TRBJ2-5, with D possibly TRBD1 on 7 matching bases. Trimming left V 5 bases short and J 5 bases short, with 9 bases between. CDR1 and CDR2 (germline): MNHNY, SVGAGI (reference sequence). The length of the CDR3 is 12 residues. The CDR3 DNA reads TGTGCCAGCAGTCCAGGGGGGGAGACCCAGTACTTC. Translation: CASSPGGETQYF.

The chain links TRBV15 to TRBJ2-4; no definite D call. Germline CDR1 LNHNV, CDR2 YYDKDF (reference sequence). The CDR3 has 16 amino acids. V lost 8 bases and J lost 2, with 19 bases in between. The CDR3 loop reads CATLLWAPLTKNIQYF. The CDR3 region has the DNA TGTGCCACCCTCTTATGGGCCCCCCTAACCAAAAACATTCAGTACTTC.

This clone appeared a few times. V gene TRBV15 combines with J gene TRBJ2-6, with D unclear. This CDR3 is built from 13 residues. Trimming shortened V by 6 bases and J by 2 bases, and 5 bases separated the two germline ends. Per germline, CDR1 LNHNV and CDR2 YYDKDF (reference sequence). DNA of the CDR3: TGTGCCACCAGGGCTGCTGGGGCCAACGTCCTGACTTTC. Its translation is CATRAAGANVLTF.

This chain's CDR3 is CASRLGGAADTQYF. Here the CDR3 DNA reads TGTGCCAGCAGATTAGGGGGCGCGGCAGATACGCAGTATTTT. The chain carries TRBV28 and TRBJ2-3; TRBD1 matches at 7 bases. The V gene's germline CDR1 is MDHEN and CDR2 SYDVKM. J was trimmed by 4 bases and V by 6 bases; bases with no gene match: 7. CDR3 length: 14 amino acids. The complete variable domain, with remaining parts taken from reference TRBV28 and TRBJ2-3, reads DVKVTQSSRYLVKRTGEKVFLECVQDMDHENMFWYRQDPGLGLRLIYFSYDVKMKEKGDIPEGYSVSREKKERFSLILESASTNQTSMYLCASRLGGAADTQYFGPGTRLTVL.

A few counts support this clone. V is TRBV7-9 and J is TRBJ1-2; no definite D call. Germline V gives CDR1 SEHNR, CDR2 FQNEAQ (reference sequence). V shed 1 base and J shed 7 bases, with 13 bases lying between them. The CDR3 runs 14 residues. CDR3 bases: TGTGCCAGCAGCTTAGGCTACGGGTTTAGTGGCTACACCTTC. Translating it yields CASSLGYGFSGYTF.

The chain couples TRBV5-1 to TRBJ2-5; D might be TRBD2 (6 bases). Germline V CDR1 and CDR2: SGHRS, YFSETQ. The CDR3 sequence is 16 residues long. Trimming cost V 2 bases and J 1 base, with 15 bases left between them. The CDR3 DNA reads TGCGCCAGCAGCTTCCGCTTGAGTAGCGGCCAAGAGACCCAGTACTTC. Protein product: CASSFRLSSGQETQYF. Full variable domain (missing parts from reference TRBV5-1 and TRBJ2-5): KAGVTQTPRYLIKTRGQQVTLSCSPISGHRSVSWYQQTPGQGLQFLFEYFSETQRNKGNFPGRFSGRQFSNSRSEMNVSTLELGDSALYLCASSFRLSSGQETQYFGPGTRLLVL.

CDR3 residues: CASRLTGNYGYTF. Written as DNA, the CDR3 is TGTGCCAGCAGATTGACGGGGAACTATGGCTACACCTTC. This chain uses TRBV28 with TRBJ1-2; D not certain. V was shortened by 6 bases and J by 2 bases, with 10 bases between the two germline ends. Looked up from germline, CDR1 is MDHEN and CDR2 is SYDVKM. The CDR3 extends over 13 amino acids.